A selection of T cell receptor beta chains follows, all from one sample in a study of tumor-infiltrating lymphocytes in oesophageal squamous cell carcinoma. TCRdb reprocessed the PCR reads via MiXCR and lists one record per CDR3 protein. The repertoire has more than 9,500 distinct CDR3 sequences, less than 55% of them found once; the top ten carry approximately 13%. Sample: normal esophageal tissue next to the tumor. The source is a male donor with esophageal squamous cell carcinoma. Each CDR3 is given without its conserved first and last residue.

v_call cdr3_length cdr3_aa
TRBV6-1 14 ASSEDPGQGGYGYT
TRBV24-1 13 ATSPSGSSTDTQY
TRBV10-3 10 AISEGVQKQF
TRBV7-2 16 ASLPGRGLARGGETQY
TRBV7-9 10 ASSTSNYEQY
TRBV6-8 12 ASSRDTVAGEQF
TRBV6-6 12 ASSYSPEYQPQH
TRBV24-1 14 ATSAASGREKETQY
TRBV6-1 12 ASRVHRGNEKLF
TRBV7-6 12 ASSLRGGDGELF
TRBV12-3/TRBV12-4 9 ASSSYYEQY
TRBV7-6 14 ASSLGTSGSYNEQF
TRBV6-1 11 ASSGAPSYEQY
TRBV11-3 15 ASSPILAGDRGETQY
TRBV27 11 ASSSGLYNEQF
TRBV7-2 11 ASSGYREETQY
TRBV5-6 12 ASSYGRNTYGYT
TRBV20-1 14 SARYAGTGEEETQY
TRBV7-4 11 ASSFDRDRVSY
TRBV7-2 14 ASSSHGGQATYEQY
TRBV7-6 13 ASSFSGRSYNEQY
TRBV7-2 17 ASSRTGTSGRGGWETQY
TRBV7-9 11 ASSAGDQETQY
TRBV9 12 ASSVEDTNSPLH
TRBV5-1 13 ASSLGGVWVETQY
TRBV7-2 15 ASSLPTGTGNYNEQF
TRBV11-2 14 ASSLVASLDTGELF
TRBV20-1 11 SARQGGNTEAF
TRBV28 12 ASKGSGASYEQY
TRBV7-2 10 ASSLTSIEQF
TRBV7-3 13 ASSLSGGMNTEAF
TRBV19 14 ASSPPDRALFYEQY
TRBV5-6 12 ASSWALGTYEQY
TRBV7-2 11 ASSFSVGETQY
TRBV7-3 12 ASSPDRVKDTQY
TRBV5-1 13 ASSGGQAGSYEQY
TRBV24-1 14 ATSDFGGSRPLEQF
TRBV12-3/TRBV12-4 13 ASSLNSGGQETQY
TRBV6-1 11 ASTASGANVLT
TRBV5-1 11 ASRAGGRETQY
TRBV6-1 11 ASSERQDSPLH
TRBV7-6 13 ASSPGQEAPYEQY
TRBV24-1 11 ATGIWGKGIQY
TRBV7-9 10 ASSGTQILAF
TRBV7-9 13 ASGLGASGANVLT
TRBV5-4 11 ASSLGYLDEQF
TRBV11-2 13 ASSLDYSGANVLT
TRBV6-8 16 ASTRSRGYEGTNYGYT
TRBV10-3 11 AISVDRENEQF
TRBV12-3/TRBV12-4 12 ASSFQWRAGELF
TRBV7-6 16 ASSLGTSGRLFYNEQF
TRBV20-1 14 SARGSIVAGVDTQY
TRBV20-1 12 SARERDSYNEQF